The rows below give T cell receptor beta chains drawn from one sample of a study of CD8 T cells in ankylosing spondylitis. TCRdb reanalysed the 5' RACE reads using MiXCR and keeps one entry per CDR3 protein. The repertoire consists of roughly 490,000 distinct CDR3 sequences, with under 5.5% occurring once and the leading ten covering 3% to 4.5%. Sequencing was done on a sample of blood, either unsorted or a sorted T cell fraction (not recorded which). The receptors were sampled from a male donor with ankylosing spondylitis. Both conserved end residues are part of each CDR3. A D gene is named only where the DNA matches it firmly. Clone size is stated in some rows and not others, as once, few, many or a class when expanded.

cdr3_length,v_call,j_call,d_call,clone_size,cdr3_aa,cdr3_nt
14,TRBV6-5,TRBJ2-7,NA,many,CASSYVQGTYEQYF,TGTGCCAGCAGTTACGTTCAGGGGACCTACGAGCAGTACTTC
13,TRBV7-2,TRBJ2-4,TRBD1,many,CASSADRGDIQYF,TGTGCCAGCAGCGCAGACAGGGGTGACATTCAGTACTTC
12,TRBV3-1,TRBJ2-5,NA,many,CASSHLDETQYF,TGTGCCAGCAGCCACCTCGATGAGACCCAGTACTTC
16,TRBV4-2,TRBJ2-1,TRBD2,many,CASSQDPSGGYNEQFF,TGTGCCAGCAGCCAAGATCCTAGCGGGGGGTACAATGAGCAGTTCTTC
19,TRBV27,TRBJ2-7,NA,many,CASSLSRATPERSSYEQYF,TGTGCCAGCAGTTTATCGAGGGCGACACCCGAAAGGAGCTCCTACGAGCAGTACTTC
12,TRBV20-1,TRBJ2-1,TRBD2,many,CSAGQREDEQFF,TGCAGTGCTGGTCAGCGGGAGGATGAGCAGTTCTTC
16,TRBV9,TRBJ1-1,NA,many,CASSVDPGAWNTEAFF,TGTGCCAGCAGCGTTGACCCGGGGGCTTGGAACACTGAAGCTTTCTTT
15,TRBV2,TRBJ1-3,NA,NA,CATSSGVLSGNTIYF,TGTGCCACTTCCTCAGGCGTACTTTCTGGAAACACCATATATTTT
17,TRBV7-8,TRBJ2-1,TRBD2,many,CASSHPTLTSGSNEQFF,TGTGCCAGCAGCCACCCCACCCTGACTAGCGGGAGTAATGAGCAGTTCTTC
14,TRBV29-1,TRBJ2-1,TRBD2,many,CSVVGTSVYNEQFF,TGCAGCGTTGTGGGGACTAGCGTATACAATGAGCAGTTCTTC
12,TRBV28,TRBJ2-7,NA,many,CASSSYLGEQYF,TGTGCCAGCAGTTCGTACCTAGGGGAGCAGTACTTC
14,TRBV5-1,TRBJ2-1,NA,many,CASSTPGGQEEQFF,TGCGCCAGCAGTACCCCAGGGGGGCAGGAGGAGCAGTTCTTC
14,TRBV24-1,TRBJ2-5,NA,many,CATSVTGGQETQYF,TGTGCCACCAGTGTGACAGGAGGTCAAGAGACCCAGTACTTC
13,TRBV6-2/TRBV6-3,TRBJ2-3,NA,NA,CASSYWSTDTQYF,TGTGCCAGCAGTTATTGGAGCACAGATACGCAGTATTTT
15,TRBV7-2,TRBJ1-2,NA,many,CASSLEVVEANGYTF,TGTGCCAGCAGCTTAGAGGTGGTAGAGGCCAATGGCTACACCTTC
16,TRBV29-1,TRBJ2-1,NA,many,CSVVAGEAATYNEQFF,TGCAGCGTTGTCGCCGGGGAGGCGGCGACATACAATGAGCAGTTCTTC
12,TRBV4-2,TRBJ2-7,TRBD2,many,CASSPTSGEQYF,TGTGCCAGCAGCCCGACTAGCGGCGAGCAGTACTTC
12,TRBV27,TRBJ2-1,NA,many,CASRARYNEQFF,TGTGCCAGCAGGGCCCGCTACAATGAGCAGTTCTTC
14,TRBV4-3,TRBJ1-3,TRBD1,many,CASSQVYRGYTIYF,TGCGCCAGCAGCCAAGTCTACAGGGGGTACACCATATATTTT
13,TRBV20-1,TRBJ2-2,NA,many,CSASIPNTGELFF,TGCAGTGCTAGTATACCGAACACCGGGGAGCTGTTTTTT
14,TRBV20-1,TRBJ1-1,NA,many,CSASRGIMNTEAFF,TGCAGTGCTTCCCGGGGGATCATGAACACTGAAGCTTTCTTT
16,TRBV15,TRBJ2-3,NA,NA,CATSRGGSRSTDTQYF,TGTGCCACCAGCAGAGGGGGCAGCCGAAGCACAGATACGCAGTATTTT
16,TRBV15,TRBJ2-3,TRBD1,NA,CATSRAHDRVEDTQYF,TGTGCCACCAGCAGAGCCCACGACAGGGTAGAAGATACGCAGTATTTT
15,TRBV11-2,TRBJ2-7,TRBD2,many,CASSPGLAAGYEQYF,TGTGCCAGCAGCCCAGGACTAGCAGCTGGCTACGAGCAGTACTTC
14,TRBV5-4,TRBJ1-1,NA,many,CASSFSQAGTEAFF,TGTGCCAGCAGCTTCTCGCAGGCGGGCACTGAAGCTTTCTTT
12,TRBV10-3,TRBJ2-5,NA,many,CAISGGEETQYF,TGTGCCATCAGTGGAGGGGAAGAGACCCAGTACTTC
17,TRBV7-2,TRBJ1-6,NA,many,CASSLAGGLYSNSPLHF,TGTGCCAGCAGCTTAGCGGGGGGACTTTACTCGAATTCACCCCTCCACTTT
15,TRBV5-5,TRBJ2-1,NA,few,CASSPEPGVDNEQFF,TGTGCCAGCAGCCCGGAACCGGGTGTCGACAATGAGCAGTTCTTC
13,TRBV12-3/TRBV12-4,TRBJ1-1,NA,many,CASSFQANGEAFF,TGTGCCAGCAGTTTCCAGGCCAACGGTGAAGCTTTCTTT
16,TRBV27,TRBJ2-7,TRBD1,few,CASSATWTGYSYEQYF,TGTGCCAGCAGTGCTACATGGACAGGGTATTCCTACGAGCAGTACTTC
12,TRBV20-1,TRBJ2-5,TRBD1,few,CSADRDIETQYF,TGCAGTGCCGACAGGGACATAGAGACCCAGTACTTC
17,TRBV4-1,TRBJ2-1,NA,many,CASSQDRPRPAYNEQFF,TGCGCCAGCAGCCAAGATCGTCCGCGGCCGGCCTACAATGAGCAGTTCTTC
17,TRBV5-1,TRBJ1-5,NA,many,CASSPYSSVQGVQPQHF,TGCGCCAGCAGCCCTTATAGTAGTGTACAGGGAGTACAGCCCCAGCATTTT
15,TRBV12-5,TRBJ1-1,TRBD1,many,CASGLWGDRGTEAFF,TGTGCTAGTGGTTTGTGGGGGGACAGGGGCACTGAAGCTTTCTTT
14,TRBV5-1,TRBJ1-6,NA,NA,CASSLEGLDSPLHF,TGCGCCAGCAGCTTGGAAGGGCTGGATTCACCCCTCCACTTT
13,TRBV18,TRBJ2-7,NA,many,CASSPLADYEQYF,TGTGCCAGCTCACCACTGGCAGACTACGAGCAGTACTTC
16,TRBV28,TRBJ1-5,NA,many,CASSYLDRHSNQPQHF,TGTGCCAGCAGTTACCTAGACAGGCATAGCAATCAGCCCCAGCATTTT
13,TRBV29-1,TRBJ1-4,NA,many,CSAGRDGGEKLFF,TGCAGCGCGGGACGGGACGGTGGGGAAAAACTGTTTTTT
13,TRBV7-3,TRBJ1-2,NA,few,CASSDQANYGYTF,TGTGCCAGCAGCGACCAGGCTAACTATGGCTACACCTTC
10,TRBV7-9,TRBJ2-7,NA,many,CASNWCEQYF,TGTGCCAGCAACTGGTGCGAGCAGTACTTC
13,TRBV29-1,TRBJ1-1,NA,many,CSVLVAPNTEAFF,TGCAGCGTCCTCGTCGCACCGAACACTGAAGCTTTCTTT
16,TRBV29-1,TRBJ1-2,TRBD1,many,CSVEELGQGNYYGYSF,TGCAGCGTTGAAGAGCTGGGACAGGGGAACTACTATGGCTACAGCTTC
15,TRBV4-3,TRBJ1-1,NA,many,CASSQVRHVNTEAFF,TGCGCCAGCAGCCAAGTACGACATGTGAACACTGAAGCTTTCTTT
14,TRBV5-6,TRBJ2-7,TRBD2,few,CASSFSGKSYEQYF,TGTGCCAGCAGCTTCAGCGGGAAGAGCTACGAGCAGTACTTC
14,TRBV27,TRBJ1-1,TRBD1,many,CASSLNRGETEAFF,TGTGCCAGCAGTCTAAACAGGGGGGAAACTGAAGCTTTCTTT